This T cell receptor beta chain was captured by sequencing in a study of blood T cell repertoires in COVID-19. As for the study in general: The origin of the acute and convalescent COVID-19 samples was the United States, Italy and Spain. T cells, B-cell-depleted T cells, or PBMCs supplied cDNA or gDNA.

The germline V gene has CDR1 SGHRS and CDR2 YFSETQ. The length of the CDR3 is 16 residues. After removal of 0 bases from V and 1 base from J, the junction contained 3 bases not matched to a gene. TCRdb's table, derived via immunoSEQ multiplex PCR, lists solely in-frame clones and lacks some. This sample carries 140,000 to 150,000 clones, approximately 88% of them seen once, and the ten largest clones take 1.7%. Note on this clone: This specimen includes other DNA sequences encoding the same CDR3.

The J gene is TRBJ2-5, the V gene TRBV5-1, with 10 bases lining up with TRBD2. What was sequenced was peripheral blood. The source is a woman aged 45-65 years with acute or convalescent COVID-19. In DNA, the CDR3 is TGCGCCAGCAGCTTGGTGTTAGCGGGGGGCCAAGAGACCCAGTACTTC. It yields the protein CASSLVLAGGQETQYF.